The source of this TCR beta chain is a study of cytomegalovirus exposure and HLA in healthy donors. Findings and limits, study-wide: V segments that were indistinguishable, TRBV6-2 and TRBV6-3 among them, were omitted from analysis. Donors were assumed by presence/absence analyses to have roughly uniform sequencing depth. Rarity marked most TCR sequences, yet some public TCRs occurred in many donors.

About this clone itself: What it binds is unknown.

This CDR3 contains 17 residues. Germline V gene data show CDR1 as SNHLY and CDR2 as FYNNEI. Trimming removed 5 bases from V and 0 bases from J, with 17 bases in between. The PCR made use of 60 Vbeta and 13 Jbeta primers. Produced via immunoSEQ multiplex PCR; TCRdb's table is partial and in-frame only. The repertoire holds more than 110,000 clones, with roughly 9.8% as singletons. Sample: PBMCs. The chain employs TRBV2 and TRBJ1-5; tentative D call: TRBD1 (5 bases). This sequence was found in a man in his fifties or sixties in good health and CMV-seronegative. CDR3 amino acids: CASSKDRNLNSNQPQHF. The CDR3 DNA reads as TGTGCCAGCAGTAAAGACAGAAACTTAAATAGCAATCAGCCCCAGCATTTT.